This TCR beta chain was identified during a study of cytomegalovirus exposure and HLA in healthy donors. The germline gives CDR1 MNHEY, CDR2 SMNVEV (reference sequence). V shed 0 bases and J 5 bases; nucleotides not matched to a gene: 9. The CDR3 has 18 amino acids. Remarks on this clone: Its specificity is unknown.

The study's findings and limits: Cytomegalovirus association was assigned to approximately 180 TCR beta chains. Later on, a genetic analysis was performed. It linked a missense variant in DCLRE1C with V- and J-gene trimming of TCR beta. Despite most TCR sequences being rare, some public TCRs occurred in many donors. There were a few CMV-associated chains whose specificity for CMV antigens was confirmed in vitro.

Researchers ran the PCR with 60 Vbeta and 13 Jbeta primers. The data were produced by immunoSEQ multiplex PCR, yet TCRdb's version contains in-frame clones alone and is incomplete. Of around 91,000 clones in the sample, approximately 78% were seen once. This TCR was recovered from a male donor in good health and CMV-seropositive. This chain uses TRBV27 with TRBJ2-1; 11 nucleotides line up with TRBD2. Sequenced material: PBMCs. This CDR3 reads CASSLSGWGTSGNNEQFF. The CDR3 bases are TGTGCCAGCAGTTTATCAGGCTGGGGGACTAGCGGTAACAATGAGCAGTTCTTC.